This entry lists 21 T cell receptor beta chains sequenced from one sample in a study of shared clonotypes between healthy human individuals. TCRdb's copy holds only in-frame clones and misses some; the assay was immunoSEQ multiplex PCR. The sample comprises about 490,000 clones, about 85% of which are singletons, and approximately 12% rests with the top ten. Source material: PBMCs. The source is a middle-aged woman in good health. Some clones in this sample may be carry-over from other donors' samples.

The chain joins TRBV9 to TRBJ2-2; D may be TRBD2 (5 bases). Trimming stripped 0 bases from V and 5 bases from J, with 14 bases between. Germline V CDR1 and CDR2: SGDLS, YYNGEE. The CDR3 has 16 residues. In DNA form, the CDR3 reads TGTGCCAGCAGCGTAGATCTGGGAGTGAGTACCGGGGAGCTGTTTTTT. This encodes CASSVDLGVSTGELFF.

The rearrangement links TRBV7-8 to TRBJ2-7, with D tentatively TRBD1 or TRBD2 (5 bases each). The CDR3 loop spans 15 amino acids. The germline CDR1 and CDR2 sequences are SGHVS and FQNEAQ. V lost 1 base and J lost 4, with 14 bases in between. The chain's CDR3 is CASSLVRAGTYEQYF. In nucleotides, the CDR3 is TGTGCCAGCAGCTTAGTTCGGGCAGGGACGTACGAGCAGTACTTC.

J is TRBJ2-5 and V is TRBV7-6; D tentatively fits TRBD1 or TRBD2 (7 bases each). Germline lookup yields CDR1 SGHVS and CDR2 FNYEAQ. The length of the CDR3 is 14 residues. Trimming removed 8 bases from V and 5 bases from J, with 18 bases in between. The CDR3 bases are TGTGCCAGCTCCCAGGGGGAGGGATGGGAGACCCAGTACTTC. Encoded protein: CASSQGEGWETQYF.

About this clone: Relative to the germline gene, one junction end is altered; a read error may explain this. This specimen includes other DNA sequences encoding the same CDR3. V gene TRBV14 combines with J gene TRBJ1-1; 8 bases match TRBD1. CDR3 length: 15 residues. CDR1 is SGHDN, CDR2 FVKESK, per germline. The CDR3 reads CASSPYNRGVFSASF. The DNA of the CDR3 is TGCGCCAGCAGCCCATACAACAGGGGGGTCTTTTCGGCTTCCTTT.

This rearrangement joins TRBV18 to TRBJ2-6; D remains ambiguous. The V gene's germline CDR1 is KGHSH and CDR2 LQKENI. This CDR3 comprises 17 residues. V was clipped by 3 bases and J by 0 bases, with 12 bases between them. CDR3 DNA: TGTGCCAGCTCACCGTACCGGGCCACCTCTGGGGCCAACGTCCTGACTTTC. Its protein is CASSPYRATSGANVLTF.

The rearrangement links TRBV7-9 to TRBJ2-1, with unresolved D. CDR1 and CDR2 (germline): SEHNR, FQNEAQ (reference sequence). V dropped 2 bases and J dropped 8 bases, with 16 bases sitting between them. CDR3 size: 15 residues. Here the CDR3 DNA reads TGTGCCAGCAGCTTATTGGCCGAGCTAGTAGATGAGCAGTTCTTC. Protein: CASSLLAELVDEQFF.

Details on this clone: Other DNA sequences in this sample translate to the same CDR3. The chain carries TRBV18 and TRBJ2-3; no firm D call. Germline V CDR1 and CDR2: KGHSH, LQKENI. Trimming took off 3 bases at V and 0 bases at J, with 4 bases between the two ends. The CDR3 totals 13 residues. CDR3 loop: CASSPPSTDTQYF. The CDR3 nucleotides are TGTGCCAGCTCACCCCCCAGCACAGATACGCAGTATTTT.

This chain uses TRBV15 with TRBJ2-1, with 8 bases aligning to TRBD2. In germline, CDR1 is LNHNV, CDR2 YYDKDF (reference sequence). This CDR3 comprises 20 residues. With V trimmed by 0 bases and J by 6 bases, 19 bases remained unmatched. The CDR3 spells CATSREMGGDPGRAGNEQFF. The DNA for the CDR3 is TGTGCCACCAGCAGAGAGATGGGTGGGGACCCCGGGAGGGCCGGCAATGAGCAGTTCTTC. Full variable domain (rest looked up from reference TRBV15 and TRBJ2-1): DAMVIQNPRYQVTQFGKPVTLSCSQTLNHNVMYWYQQKSSQAPKLLFHYYDKDFNNEADTPDNFQSRRPNTSFCFLDIRSPGLGDTAMYLCATSREMGGDPGRAGNEQFFGPGTRLTVL.

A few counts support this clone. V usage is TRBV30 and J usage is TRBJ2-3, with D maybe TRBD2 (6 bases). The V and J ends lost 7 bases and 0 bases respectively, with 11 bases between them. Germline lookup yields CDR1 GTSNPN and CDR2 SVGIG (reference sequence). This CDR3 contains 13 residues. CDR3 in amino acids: CASIAASTDTQYF. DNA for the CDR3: TGTGCCTCGATAGCGGCTAGCACAGATACGCAGTATTTT.

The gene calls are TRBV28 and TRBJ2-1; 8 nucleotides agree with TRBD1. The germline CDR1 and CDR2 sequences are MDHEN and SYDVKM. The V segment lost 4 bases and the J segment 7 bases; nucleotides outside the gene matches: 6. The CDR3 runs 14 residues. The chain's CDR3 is CASSSGGVGNEQFF. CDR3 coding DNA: TGTGCCAGCAGTTCAGGGGGCGTAGGTAATGAGCAGTTCTTC. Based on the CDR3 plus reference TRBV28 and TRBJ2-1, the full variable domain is DVKVTQSSRYLVKRTGEKVFLECVQDMDHENMFWYRQDPGLGLRLIYFSYDVKMKEKGDIPEGYSVSREKKERFSLILESASTNQTSMYLCASSSGGVGNEQFFGPGTRLTVL.

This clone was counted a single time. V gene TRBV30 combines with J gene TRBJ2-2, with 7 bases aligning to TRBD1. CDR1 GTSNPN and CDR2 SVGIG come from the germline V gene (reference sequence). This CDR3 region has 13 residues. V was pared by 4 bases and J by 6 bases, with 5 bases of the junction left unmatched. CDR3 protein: CAWTLGTAGELFF. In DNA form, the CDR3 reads TGTGCCTGGACCCTCGGGACAGCCGGGGAGCTGTTTTTT. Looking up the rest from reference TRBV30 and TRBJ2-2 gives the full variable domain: SQTIHQWPATLVQPVGSPLSLECTVEGTSNPNLYWYRQAAGRGLQLLFYSVGIGQISSEVPQNLSASRPQDRQFILSSKKLLLSDSGFYLCAWTLGTAGELFFGEGSRLTVL.

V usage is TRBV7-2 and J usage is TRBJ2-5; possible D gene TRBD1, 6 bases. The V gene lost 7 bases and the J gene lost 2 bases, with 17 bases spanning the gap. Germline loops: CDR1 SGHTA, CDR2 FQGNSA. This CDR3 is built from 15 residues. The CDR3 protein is CASTFLSGVQETQYF. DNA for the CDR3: TGTGCCAGCACCTTCCTTTCAGGGGTTCAAGAGACCCAGTACTTC.

The CDR3 bases are TGTGCCAGCAGCGTAGCAGGGGAGCACGAGCAGTACTTC. Protein sequence: CASSVAGEHEQYF. The V and J genes are TRBV9 and TRBJ2-7; weak D call: TRBD1 (6 bases). Germline V gene data show CDR1 as SGDLS and CDR2 as YYNGEE. The CDR3 extends over 13 amino acids. Trimming shortened V by 0 bases and J by 5 bases, and 9 bases separated the two germline ends. The variable domain in full, completed from reference TRBV9 and TRBJ2-7, reads DSGVTQTPKHLITATGQRVTLRCSPRSGDLSVYWYQQSLDQGLQFLIQYYNGEERAKGNILERFSAQQFPDLHSELNLSSLELGDSALYFCASSVAGEHEQYFGPGTRLTVT.

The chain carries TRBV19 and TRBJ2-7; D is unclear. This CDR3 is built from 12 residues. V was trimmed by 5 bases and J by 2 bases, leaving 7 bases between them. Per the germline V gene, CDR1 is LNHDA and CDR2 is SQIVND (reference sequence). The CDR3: CASSAAAYEQYF. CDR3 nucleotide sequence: TGTGCCAGTAGTGCCGCCGCCTACGAGCAGTACTTC.

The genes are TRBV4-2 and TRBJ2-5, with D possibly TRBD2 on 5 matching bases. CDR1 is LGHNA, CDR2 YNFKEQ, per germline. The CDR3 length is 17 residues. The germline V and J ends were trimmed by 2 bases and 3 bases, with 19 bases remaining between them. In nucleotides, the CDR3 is TGTGCCAGCAGCCAACCGACAAGAGGGAGAGGAAAAGAGACCCAGTACTTC. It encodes CASSQPTRGRGKETQYF.

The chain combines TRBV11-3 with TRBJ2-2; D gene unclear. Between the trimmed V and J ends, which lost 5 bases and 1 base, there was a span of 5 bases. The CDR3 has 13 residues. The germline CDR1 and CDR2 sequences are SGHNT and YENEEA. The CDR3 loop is CASSAENTGELFF. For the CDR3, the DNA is TGTGCCAGCAGCGCTGAGAACACCGGGGAGCTGTTTTTT.

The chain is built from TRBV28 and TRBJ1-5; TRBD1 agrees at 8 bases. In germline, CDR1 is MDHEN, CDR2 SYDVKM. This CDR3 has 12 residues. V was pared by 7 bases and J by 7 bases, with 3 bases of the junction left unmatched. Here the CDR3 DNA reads TGTGCCAGCACCAGGGGGCTGCAGCCCCAGCATTTT. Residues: CASTRGLQPQHF.

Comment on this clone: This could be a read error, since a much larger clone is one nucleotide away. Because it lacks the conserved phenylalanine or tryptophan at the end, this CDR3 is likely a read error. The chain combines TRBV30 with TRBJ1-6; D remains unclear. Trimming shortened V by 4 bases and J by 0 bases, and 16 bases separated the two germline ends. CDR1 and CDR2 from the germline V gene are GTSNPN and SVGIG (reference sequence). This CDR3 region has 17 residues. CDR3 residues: CAWNLRGGSSYNSPLHL. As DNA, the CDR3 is TGTGCCTGGAATCTGAGAGGCGGGAGCTCCTATAATTCACCCCTCCACTTG.

CDR3 residues: CASSAMTGGVNQPQHF. DNA of the CDR3: TGTGCCAGCTCAGCTATGACAGGGGGAGTCAATCAGCCCCAGCATTTT. The chain combines TRBV18 with TRBJ1-5; TRBD1 aligns across 9 bases. Germline V gives CDR1 KGHSH, CDR2 LQKENI. J lost 3 bases, V lost 5 bases, and 8 bases had no gene match. This CDR3 is built from 16 residues.

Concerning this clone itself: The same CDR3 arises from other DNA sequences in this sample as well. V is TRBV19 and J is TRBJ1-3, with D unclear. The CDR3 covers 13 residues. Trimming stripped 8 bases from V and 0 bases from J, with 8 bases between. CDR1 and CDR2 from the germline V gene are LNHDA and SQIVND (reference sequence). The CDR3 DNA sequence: TGTGCCAGTTCGGAGGTCTCTGGAAACACCATATATTTT. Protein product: CASSEVSGNTIYF.

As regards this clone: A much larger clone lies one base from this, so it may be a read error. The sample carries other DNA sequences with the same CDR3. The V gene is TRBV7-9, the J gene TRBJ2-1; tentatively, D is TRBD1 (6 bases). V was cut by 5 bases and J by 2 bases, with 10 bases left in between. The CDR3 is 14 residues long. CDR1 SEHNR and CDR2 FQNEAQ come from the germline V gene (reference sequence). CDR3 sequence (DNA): TGTGCCAGCAGCCTAGGGGGAACCTACAATGAGCAGTTCTTC. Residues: CASSLGGTYNEQFF.